There are many counts of the clone carrying this TCR beta chain. Its specificity is not known. Trimming shortened V by 3 bases and J by 3 bases, and 12 bases separated the two germline ends. Germline lookup yields CDR1 DFQATT and CDR2 SNEGSKA (reference sequence). This CDR3 comprises 13 residues. This record belongs to a study of T cells after yellow fever vaccination. Study outcomes and limitations: By day 5 rather than day 15, the secondary response had peaked, though it was weaker.

TCRdb redid the calling of the 5' RACE reads with MiXCR, one entry per CDR3 protein. Of hundreds of thousands of distinct CDR3 sequences in the sample, more than 3% were seen once. This receptor was obtained from a man aged 18 to 35 who received the YFV17D yellow fever vaccine. Sequencing used PBMCs, obtained on the day of the yellow fever booster vaccination. This chain links TRBV20-1 with TRBJ2-7; D is uncertain. The CDR3 reads CSASAGSLYEQYF. CDR3 DNA: TGCAGTGCTAGCGCAGGTTCACTCTACGAGCAGTACTTC.